These 32 T cell receptor beta chains originate from one sample sequenced in a study of cytomegalovirus exposure and HLA in healthy donors. The primer mix had 60 Vbeta and 13 Jbeta primers. Measured with immunoSEQ multiplex PCR; TCRdb has only the in-frame clones, and not every one. The sample has roughly 190,000 clones; roughly 77% are singletons. The source material was PBMCs. These receptors were taken from a man under 40 in good health and CMV-seropositive.

The rearrangement joins TRBV19 to TRBJ2-5; 7 bases map to TRBD1. Germline assignment: CDR1 LNHDA and CDR2 SQIVND (reference sequence). CDR3 length: 14 amino acids. The ends lost 5 bases at V and 2 bases at J; junction bases unmatched: 5. The CDR3 DNA sequence: TGTGCCAGTAGTGGGGGACAGACACAAGAGACCCAGTACTTC. This codes for CASSGGQTQETQYF.

The chain couples TRBV4-3 to TRBJ1-2; perhaps TRBD1 as D (5 bases). CDR1 and CDR2 from the germline V gene are LGHNA and YSLEER. V was clipped by 0 bases and J by 2 bases, with 13 bases between them. The CDR3 is 16 amino acids. The chain's CDR3 is CASSQDHRQGNYGYTF. CDR3 coding DNA: TGCGCCAGCAGCCAAGATCATCGGCAGGGAAACTATGGCTACACCTTC.

This chain connects TRBV29-1 to TRBJ2-2; D perhaps matches TRBD1 (6 bases). Germline assignment: CDR1 SQVTM and CDR2 ANQGSEA. The CDR3 has 14 residues. Between the trimmed V and J ends, which lost 6 bases and 2 bases, there was a span of 13 bases. The CDR3 reads CSVATGTNTGELFF. As DNA, the CDR3 is TGCAGCGTAGCCACCGGGACAAACACCGGGGAGCTGTTTTTT.

The table lists this clone with a count of one. The chain carries TRBV14 and TRBJ2-5, with 13 bases that match TRBD2. Germline CDR1 is SGHDN and CDR2 is FVKESK. This CDR3 is 15 amino acids long. Losses at the gene ends were 4 bases for V and 4 bases for J; bases not matched to a gene: 3. In DNA form, the CDR3 reads TGTGCCAGCAGCCCGGGACTAGCGGGAACAGAGACCCAGTACTTC. Its protein product is CASSPGLAGTETQYF.

The rearrangement uses TRBV6-5 and TRBJ2-2, with 9 nucleotides matching TRBD1. The CDR3 is 15 amino acids. The V gene end was trimmed by 4 bases and the J gene end by 5 bases; junction bases not matched to a gene: 5. The germline V gene has CDR1 MNHEY and CDR2 SVGAGI. The CDR3 region has the DNA TGTGCCAGCAGTTTGGGACAGGGTGGAACCGGGGAGCTGTTTTTT. Translation: CASSLGQGGTGELFF.

This clone has more than one count but fewer than ten. The chain recombines TRBV10-3 with TRBJ2-1, with 9 bases fitting TRBD1. This CDR3 spans 16 amino acids. V lost 8 bases and J lost 6; bases outside the gene matches: 14. CDR1 is ENHRY, CDR2 SYGVKD, per germline. CDR3 DNA sequence: TGTGCCATCCAATCGACCGGGACAGGGCTTCGCAATGAGCAGTTCTTC. Its protein product is CAIQSTGTGLRNEQFF.

CDR3 nucleotides: TGTGCCAGCAGCCCGGGACTCGGGTCACCCCTCCACTTT. Translating gives CASSPGLGSPLHF. This chain connects TRBV2 to TRBJ1-6; TRBD1 is a possible D gene (5 bases). V shed 6 bases and J shed 10 bases, with 13 bases lying between them. The CDR3 has 13 amino acids. CDR1 and CDR2 from the germline V gene are SNHLY and FYNNEI.

The CDR3 protein is CASGLSRDRADEQFF. In DNA, the CDR3 is TGTGCTAGTGGTTTGTCCCGGGACAGGGCGGATGAGCAGTTCTTC. The V gene is TRBV12-5, the J gene TRBJ2-1; 9 positions agree with TRBD1. With V trimmed by 2 bases and J by 8 bases, 7 bases remained unmatched. This CDR3 comprises 15 residues. Germline V lookup: CDR1 LGHNT, CDR2 FRNRAP.

This chain connects TRBV19 to TRBJ2-1; a weak D match, TRBD2 (5 bases). CDR1 and CDR2 from the germline V gene are LNHDA and SQIVND (reference sequence). CDR3 length equals 16 residues. The V and J ends lost 1 base and 4 bases respectively, with 14 bases between them. The DNA for the CDR3 is TGTGCCAGTAGTATAGCGAGCGGTCCGTATTACAATGAGCAGTTCTTC. It is translated as CASSIASGPYYNEQFF.

V and J are TRBV29-1 and TRBJ2-1; 7 bases map to TRBD1. Trimming removed 7 bases from V and 5 bases from J; junction bases left unmatched: 5. The CDR3 contains 12 residues. The germline gives CDR1 SQVTM, CDR2 ANQGSEA. CDR3 region: CSARDSNNEQFF. The CDR3 DNA sequence: TGCAGCGCCCGGGACAGTAACAATGAGCAGTTCTTC.

The chain is built from TRBV9 and TRBJ2-1; 11 positions match TRBD2. CDR3 length equals 16 residues. Unmatched junction bases numbered 7, after V lost 3 bases and J lost 5 bases. Germline-derived CDR1 and CDR2 are SGDLS and YYNGEE. The CDR3 DNA reads as TGTGCCAGCAGCGGGAAATTAGCGGGAGGGAACAATGAGCAGTTCTTC. It specifies CASSGKLAGGNNEQFF.

This chain joins TRBV5-1 and TRBJ1-1, with D hard to call. V was clipped by 0 bases and J by 3 bases, with 12 bases between them. The CDR3 is 15 residues long. Germline loops: CDR1 SGHRS, CDR2 YFSETQ. CDR3 loop: CASSLAPGYDTEAFF. In DNA form, the CDR3 reads TGCGCCAGCAGCTTGGCCCCGGGTTATGACACTGAAGCTTTCTTT.

About this clone itself: The junction differs from germline at one of its ends, possibly a read error. The J gene is TRBJ2-3, the V gene TRBV7-3; D may be TRBD1 (7 bases). The germline V gene has CDR1 SGHTA and CDR2 FQGTGA. CDR3 length: 14 residues. The CDR3 DNA sequence: TGTTCCAGCAGCGGAGGGACAGCCACAGATACGCAGTATTTT. Amino acid sequence: CSSSGGTATDTQYF.

This chain uses TRBV27 with TRBJ2-2; perhaps TRBD2 as D (6 bases). CDR1 is MNHEY, CDR2 SMNVEV, per germline (reference sequence). The CDR3 contains 16 residues. Trimming stripped 3 bases from V and 4 bases from J, with 15 bases between. CDR3 protein: CASSFTGVWGTGELFF. CDR3 bases: TGTGCCAGCAGTTTCACGGGGGTTTGGGGCACCGGGGAGCTGTTTTTT.

This clone has only a few counts. The CDR3 nucleotides read TGCGCCAGCAGCCAAGGACTAGCAGTTAGCACAGATACGCAGTATTTT. It codes for CASSQGLAVSTDTQYF. The chain has TRBV4-3 and TRBJ2-3; 7 bases map to TRBD2. Germline V gene data show CDR1 as LGHNA and CDR2 as YSLEER. This CDR3 has 16 amino acids. The V segment lost 1 base and the J segment 0 bases; nucleotides outside the gene matches: 4.

This clone has only a few counts. The V call is TRBV30, the J call TRBJ2-1, with 7 bases lining up with TRBD1. V gave up 3 bases and J gave up 5 bases; unmatched junction bases: 4. The CDR3 has 13 amino acids. The germline V gene encodes CDR1 GTSNPN and CDR2 SVGIG (reference sequence). CDR3 sequence: CAWRKTGDNEQFF. CDR3 DNA sequence: TGTGCCTGGAGGAAAACAGGGGACAATGAGCAGTTCTTC.

This clone has more than one count but fewer than ten. The rearrangement links TRBV6-6 to TRBJ1-3; D is undetermined. The CDR3 loop spans 16 amino acids. Between the trimmed V and J ends, which lost 7 bases and 0 bases, there was a span of 16 bases. The germline V gene encodes CDR1 MNHNY and CDR2 SVGAGI (reference sequence). CDR3 DNA sequence: TGTGCCAGCACCATCCCCGGGTTTGGCTCTGGAAACACCATATATTTT. Translated: CASTIPGFGSGNTIYF.

The chain links TRBV30 to TRBJ2-7; tentatively, D is TRBD1 (5 bases). The germline gives CDR1 GTSNPN, CDR2 SVGIG (reference sequence). Trimming left V 4 bases short and J 0 bases short, with 16 bases between. The CDR3 totals 15 residues. The CDR3 sequence: CAWTHKGQGSYEQYF. The CDR3 coding sequence is TGTGCCTGGACTCACAAGGGGCAAGGCTCCTACGAGCAGTACTTC.

This clone came up once. J is TRBJ2-5 and V is TRBV5-5, with D unresolved. Trimming stripped 0 bases from V and 7 bases from J, with 13 bases between. CDR3 length: 14 residues. Looked up from germline, CDR1 is SGHKS and CDR2 is YYEKEE (reference sequence). CDR3: CASSLVEPPGTQYF. Here the CDR3 DNA reads TGTGCCAGCAGCTTGGTCGAGCCCCCAGGGACCCAGTACTTC.

The chain couples TRBV7-8 to TRBJ2-6; the D gene is possibly TRBD1 (6 bases). The length of the CDR3 is 16 residues. Trimming took 1 base from V and 2 from J, leaving 9 bases between them. The V gene's germline CDR1 is SGHVS and CDR2 FQNEAQ. The CDR3 is CASSLGGPTGANVLTF. The CDR3 nucleotides are TGTGCCAGCAGCTTAGGGGGGCCCACTGGGGCCAACGTCCTGACTTTC.

This clone showed up just a few times. This chain uses TRBV30 with TRBJ2-1; perhaps TRBD1 as D (5 bases). The CDR3 has 13 residues. Germline CDR1 and CDR2: GTSNPN and SVGIG (reference sequence). V was trimmed by 5 bases and J by 4 bases, leaving 12 bases between them. CDR3 protein: CAWARTRYNEQFF. The DNA of the CDR3 is TGTGCCTGGGCAAGGACAAGATACAATGAGCAGTTCTTC.

The gene calls are TRBV10-3 and TRBJ2-1; TRBD2 aligns across 9 bases. Germline V lookup: CDR1 ENHRY, CDR2 SYGVKD. The CDR3 covers 14 residues. Trimming at V came to 4 bases and at J to 7 bases, leaving 5 bases not matched to a gene. CDR3 sequence: CAISVVSGRNEQFF. The DNA for the CDR3 is TGTGCCATCAGTGTTGTTAGCGGGAGAAATGAGCAGTTCTTC.

The J gene is TRBJ2-7, the V gene TRBV5-4; 7 bases line up with TRBD1. Germline V gene lookup returns CDR1 SGHNT and CDR2 YYREEE (reference sequence). The CDR3 is made up of 15 amino acids. Trimming cost V 0 bases and J 3 bases; bases outside gene matches: 6. The CDR3 sequence: CASSLAGTADYEQYF. CDR3 nucleotides: TGTGCCAGCAGCTTGGCGGGGACAGCTGACTACGAGCAGTACTTC.

The gene calls are TRBV7-3 and TRBJ2-3, with D hard to call. Deletions cut 2 bases from V and 9 bases from J, with 9 bases between. The CDR3 sequence is 12 residues long. Germline V gene lookup returns CDR1 SGHTA and CDR2 FQGTGA. The DNA for the CDR3 is TGTGCCAGCAGCTTAGACCTGGGCACGCAGTATTTT. Translated: CASSLDLGTQYF.

The chain is built from TRBV28 and TRBJ2-5; perhaps TRBD1 as D (6 bases). The CDR3 consists of 15 residues. The germline V gene encodes CDR1 MDHEN and CDR2 SYDVKM. Trimming shortened V by 2 bases and J by 7 bases, and 17 bases separated the two germline ends. The CDR3 sequence: CASSLGQGLFGTQYF. As DNA, the CDR3 is TGTGCCAGCAGTTTAGGTCAGGGGCTCTTTGGGACCCAGTACTTC.

V and J are TRBV18 and TRBJ2-1, with no clear D. This CDR3 region has 14 residues. The germline V gene has CDR1 KGHSH and CDR2 LQKENI. The V end was cut by 8 bases, the J end by 0 bases, with 11 bases between. CDR3 nucleotides: TGTGCCAGCGTGGGCTCGGACTCCTACAATGAGCAGTTCTTC. Its translation is CASVGSDSYNEQFF.

In its sample, this clone was seen a few times. This chain links TRBV13 with TRBJ1-6; D is uncertain. The CDR3 runs to 15 residues. Trimming pared 6 bases from V and 7 bases from J, leaving 16 bases between. CDR1 is PRHDT and CDR2 is FYEKMQ in the germline V gene (reference sequence). The CDR3 region has the DNA TGTGCCAGCAGTCCGCGTGTACTCGGGAATTCACCCCTCCACTTT. This gives the protein CASSPRVLGNSPLHF.

This clone came up a few times. The gene calls are TRBV28 and TRBJ2-7; perhaps TRBD2 as D (6 bases). The V end was cut by 6 bases, the J end by 4 bases, with 16 bases between. CDR1 is MDHEN, CDR2 SYDVKM, per germline. This CDR3 spans 14 amino acids. CDR3 region: CASSPGGRWYEQYF. DNA for the CDR3: TGTGCCAGCAGCCCCGGAGGGAGATGGTACGAGCAGTACTTC.

A few counts support this clone. The chain has TRBV28 and TRBJ2-7, with 8 bases fitting TRBD1. This CDR3 has 17 amino acids. Germline V gene sequence: CDR1 MDHEN, CDR2 SYDVKM. With 6 bases clipped from V and 4 bases from J, the junction kept 17 bases outside the gene matches. CDR3 sequence: CASSPGQGTVAGYEQYF. CDR3 bases: TGTGCCAGCAGCCCTGGACAGGGTACGGTGGCAGGGTACGAGCAGTACTTC.

The chain recombines TRBV30 with TRBJ2-2; perhaps TRBD1 as D (6 bases). CDR3 length: 14 amino acids. Germline V lookup: CDR1 GTSNPN, CDR2 SVGIG (reference sequence). Trimming stripped 5 bases from V and 6 bases from J, with 16 bases between. The CDR3 region is CAWERQVGSGELFF. The CDR3 nucleotides read TGTGCCTGGGAAAGACAGGTCGGATCCGGGGAGCTGTTTTTT.

The rearrangement uses TRBV27 and TRBJ2-3; 10 nucleotides line up with TRBD2. V gave up 0 bases and J gave up 1 base; unmatched junction bases: 1. The germline V gene has CDR1 MNHEY and CDR2 SMNVEV (reference sequence). The CDR3 has 16 amino acids. This CDR3 reads CASSLSTSGGTDTQYF. The CDR3 DNA sequence: TGTGCCAGCAGTTTATCAACTAGCGGGGGCACAGATACGCAGTATTTT.

The chain joins TRBV11-2 to TRBJ2-7; 16 nucleotides agree with TRBD2. The CDR3 contains 14 residues. Germline CDR1 SGHAT, CDR2 FQNNGV. V lost 8 bases, J lost 5 bases, and 3 bases stayed unmatched. CDR3: CASRGTSGRDEQYF. For the CDR3, the DNA is TGTGCCAGCCGGGGGACTAGCGGGAGGGACGAGCAGTACTTC.